One and the same sample provided the 17 T cell receptor beta chains below, sequenced in a study of neurological immune-mediated disorders. From the 5' RACE reads, TCRdb called clonotypes with MiXCR, one entry per CDR3 protein. The sample includes 35,000 to 40,000 distinct CDR3 sequences, around 10% of them seen just once. The sequencing input was CD4+ T cells from blood. The receptor source for this set is a young woman with HTLV-1-associated myelopathy (HAM/TSP).

This clonotype was picked up many times. This sequence joins TRBV7-2 and TRBJ1-2, with D maybe TRBD1 (6 bases). V was shortened by 5 bases and J by 7 bases, with 23 bases between the two germline ends. The germline CDR1 and CDR2 sequences are SGHTA and FQGNSA. The CDR3 extends over 16 amino acids. CDR3 DNA sequence: TGTGCCAGCAGCCAGAATCCGGCCGGGGGCGGGGGTGGCTACACCTTC. Protein sequence: CASSQNPAGGGGGYTF.

This clonotype was recorded at least ten times. V is TRBV24-1 and J is TRBJ2-3; TRBD1 agrees at 7 bases. CDR1 is KGHDR and CDR2 is SFDVKD in the germline V gene. The trim removed 3 bases at V and 1 base at J, leaving 3 bases unmatched. The CDR3 runs to 15 residues. This chain's CDR3 is CATSDQGDRTDTQYF. In DNA form, the CDR3 reads TGTGCCACCAGTGATCAGGGGGATCGCACAGATACGCAGTATTTT.

This clonotype showed up many times. The chain has TRBV5-1 and TRBJ2-1, with D perhaps TRBD2 (6 bases). The CDR3 is 16 amino acids. Germline loops: CDR1 SGHRS, CDR2 YFSETQ. V was shortened by 3 bases and J by 5 bases, with 18 bases between the two germline ends. The CDR3 region is CASSSRSGYFNNEQFF. For the CDR3, the DNA is TGCGCCAGCAGCTCTCGAAGCGGGTACTTTAACAATGAGCAGTTCTTC.

Ten or more counts support this clonotype. The chain carries TRBV6-6 and TRBJ2-3, with D perhaps TRBD2 (6 bases). The germline CDR1 and CDR2 sequences are MNHNY and SVGAGI (reference sequence). Trimming took 4 bases from V and 6 from J, leaving 11 bases between them. The CDR3 contains 13 residues. The CDR3 bases are TGTGCCAGCAGTTCCACGGGAGCCGATACGCAGTATTTT. It specifies CASSSTGADTQYF.

This sequence joins TRBV7-9 and TRBJ2-7; D is uncertain. The CDR3 is 13 amino acids. The V gene's germline CDR1 is SEHNR and CDR2 FQNEAQ (reference sequence). Trimming stripped 4 bases from V and 0 bases from J, with 7 bases between. The CDR3 here is CASSSVGSYEQYF. CDR3 bases: TGTGCCAGCAGCTCAGTCGGCTCCTACGAGCAGTACTTC. Based on the CDR3 plus reference TRBV7-9 and TRBJ2-7, the full variable domain is DTGVSQNPRHKITKRGQNVTFRCDPISEHNRLYWYRQTLGQGPEFLTYFQNEAQLEKSRLLSDRFSAERPKGSFSTLEIQRTEQGDSAMYLCASSSVGSYEQYFGPGTRLTVT.

In this sample, this clonotype turned up many times. The V gene is TRBV5-1, the J gene TRBJ2-7; D possibly uses TRBD1 or TRBD2 (5 bases each). Germline CDR1 SGHRS, CDR2 YFSETQ. V was clipped by 4 bases and J by 0 bases, with 17 bases between them. The CDR3 consists of 16 residues. CDR3 residues: CASSGTGRRSSYEQYF. The CDR3 DNA reads TGCGCCAGCAGCGGGACCGGACGGCGGAGCTCCTACGAGCAGTACTTC.

This clonotype was picked up many times. The chain combines TRBV6-5 with TRBJ1-6; perhaps TRBD1 as D (6 bases). CDR3 length equals 16 residues. CDR1 and CDR2 (germline): MNHEY, SVGAGI. V was shortened by 3 bases and J by 9 bases, with 18 bases between the two germline ends. The chain's CDR3 is CASSYTGRGGRSPLHF. CDR3 DNA: TGTGCCAGCAGTTATACAGGCAGGGGTGGTCGTTCACCCCTCCACTTT.

This clonotype was picked up many times. The chain joins TRBV6-5 to TRBJ1-2; D remains unclear. CDR1 and CDR2 (germline): MNHEY, SVGAGI. Deletions cut 5 bases from V and 7 bases from J, with 14 bases between. The CDR3 length is 13 residues. The CDR3 reads CASSPQALGGYTF. CDR3 sequence (DNA): TGTGCCAGCAGTCCTCAAGCGTTGGGTGGCTACACCTTC.

At least ten counts were recorded for this clonotype. The chain recombines TRBV6-6 with TRBJ2-2; D gene unclear. Germline CDR1 is MNHNY and CDR2 is SVGAGI (reference sequence). V gave up 3 bases and J gave up 4 bases, with 12 bases separating them. This CDR3 comprises 15 residues. The CDR3 loop is CASSYRWGSTGELFF. CDR3 nucleotides: TGTGCCAGCAGTTATAGGTGGGGATCCACCGGGGAGCTGTTTTTT.

This clonotype occurred many times. The chain recombines TRBV30 with TRBJ1-2; D ambiguous. The V gene's germline CDR1 is GTSNPN and CDR2 SVGIG (reference sequence). The CDR3 is 14 amino acids. Trimming cost V 0 bases and J 0 bases, with 8 bases left between them. The CDR3 loop is CAWSVQTTNYGYTF. In DNA, the CDR3 is TGTGCCTGGAGTGTACAAACTACTAACTATGGCTACACCTTC. The full variable domain, its missing parts supplied by reference TRBV30 and TRBJ1-2, is SQTIHQWPATLVQPVGSPLSLECTVEGTSNPNLYWYRQAAGRGLQLLFYSVGIGQISSEVPQNLSASRPQDRQFILSSKKLLLSDSGFYLCAWSVQTTNYGYTFGSGTRLTVV.

This clonotype was counted ten times or more. J is TRBJ2-7 and V is TRBV7-6; D call uncertain. This CDR3 is built from 15 residues. V was clipped by 4 bases and J by 5 bases, with 18 bases between them. Germline assignment: CDR1 SGHVS and CDR2 FNYEAQ. CDR3 protein: CASSSQFFSTNEQYF. The DNA of the CDR3 is TGTGCCAGCAGCTCACAATTTTTTTCGACAAACGAGCAGTACTTC.

Ten or more counts support this clonotype. The chain recombines TRBV7-9 with TRBJ1-1, with D possibly matching TRBD1 (5 bases). Germline CDR1 reads SEHNR; CDR2 reads FQNEAQ (reference sequence). The CDR3 runs 12 residues. The CDR3 DNA reads TGTCAACCGACAGACATGAACACTGAAGCTTTCTTT. Translation gives CQPTDMNTEAFF.

This clonotype was seen ten or more times. The V and J genes are TRBV5-1 and TRBJ2-1; D remains ambiguous. This CDR3 is 12 amino acids long. Trimming pared 4 bases from V and 7 bases from J, leaving 9 bases between. Germline V gene sequence: CDR1 SGHRS, CDR2 YFSETQ. This CDR3 reads CASSALGNEQFF. For the CDR3, the DNA is TGCGCCAGCAGCGCTCTTGGGAATGAGCAGTTCTTC.

The V and J genes are TRBV2 and TRBJ2-1; 9 positions match TRBD2. J lost 2 bases, V lost 3 bases, and 5 bases had no gene match. This CDR3 comprises 16 residues. Germline CDR1 is SNHLY and CDR2 is FYNNEI. The CDR3 here is CASSDFAGGPYNEQFF. The CDR3, as DNA: TGTGCCAGCAGTGACTTTGCGGGGGGGCCCTACAATGAGCAGTTCTTC. The full variable domain, in which reference TRBV2 and TRBJ2-1 provide the parts outside the CDR3, is EPEVTQTPSHQVTQMGQEVILRCVPISNHLYFYWYRQILGQKVEFLVSFYNNEISEKSEIFDDQFSVERPDGSNFTLKIRSTKLEDSAMYFCASSDFAGGPYNEQFFGPGTRLTVL.

This clonotype was picked up many times. V is TRBV7-6 and J is TRBJ2-5; D gene unclear. V gave up 3 bases and J gave up 2 bases, with 13 bases separating them. Germline assignment: CDR1 SGHVS and CDR2 FNYEAQ. This CDR3 comprises 15 residues. DNA of the CDR3: TGTGCCAGCAGCTTCGTTAAAGGAGTACAAGAGACCCAGTACTTC. Amino acid sequence: CASSFVKGVQETQYF. Based on the CDR3 plus reference TRBV7-6 and TRBJ2-5, the full variable domain is GAGVSQSPRYKVTKRGQDVALRCDPISGHVSLYWYRQALGQGPEFLTYFNYEAQQDKSGLPNDRFSAERPEGSISTLTIQRTEQRDSAMYRCASSFVKGVQETQYFGPGTRLLVL.

This clonotype was seen ten or more times. The chain is built from TRBV5-1 and TRBJ2-1, with unresolved D. CDR1 and CDR2 (germline): SGHRS, YFSETQ. This CDR3 region has 10 residues. V lost 4 bases and J 14 bases, leaving 10 bases between the germline ends. The CDR3 region is CASSGRVEFF. The CDR3 coding sequence is TGCGCCAGCAGCGGCCGGGTCGAGTTCTTC.

This rearrangement joins TRBV29-1 to TRBJ2-2; the D gene is possibly TRBD1 (6 bases). Germline CDR1 is SQVTM and CDR2 is ANQGSEA. V was trimmed by 6 bases and J by 7 bases, leaving 12 bases between them. The CDR3 runs 12 residues. For the CDR3, the DNA is TGCAGCGTGGGGGCCGGGGACGGGGAGCTGTTTTTT. As protein: CSVGAGDGELFF.